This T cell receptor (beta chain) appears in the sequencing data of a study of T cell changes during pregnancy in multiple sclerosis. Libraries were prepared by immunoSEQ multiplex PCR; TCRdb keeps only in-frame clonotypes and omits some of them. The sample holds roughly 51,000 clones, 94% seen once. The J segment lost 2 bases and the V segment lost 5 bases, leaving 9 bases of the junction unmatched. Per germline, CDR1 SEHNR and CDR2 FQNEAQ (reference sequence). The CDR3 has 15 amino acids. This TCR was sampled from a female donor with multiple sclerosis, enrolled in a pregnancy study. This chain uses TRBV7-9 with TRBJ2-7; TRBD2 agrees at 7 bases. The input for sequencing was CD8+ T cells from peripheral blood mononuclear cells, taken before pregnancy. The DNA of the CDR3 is TGTGCCAGCAGCCCCCCTAAAGCGGGGACCTACGAGCAGTACTTC. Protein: CASSPPKAGTYEQYF. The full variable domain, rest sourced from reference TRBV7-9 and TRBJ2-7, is DTGVSQNPRHKITKRGQNVTFRCDPISEHNRLYWYRQTLGQGPEFLTYFQNEAQLEKSRLLSDRFSAERPKGSFSTLEIQRTEQGDSAMYLCASSPPKAGTYEQYFGPGTRLTVT.